The next 30 T cell receptor beta chains were all read from a single sample in a study of blood T cell repertoires in COVID-19. Here immunoSEQ multiplex PCR was the method, and the copy in TCRdb shows in-frame clones only, minus some. The table has tens of thousands of clones, 76% seen once. Input material: peripheral blood. These TCRs come from a woman between 50 and 59 years old with active or convalescent COVID-19.

This sequence joins TRBV13 and TRBJ1-5; the D is unclear. The CDR3 loop spans 17 amino acids. CDR1 is PRHDT and CDR2 is FYEKMQ in the germline V gene (reference sequence). V lost 5 bases and J 7 bases, leaving 24 bases between the germline ends. CDR3 region: CASSDDRYRQEVQPQHF. Here the CDR3 DNA reads TGTGCCAGCAGCGATGACCGATATCGTCAAGAGGTACAGCCCCAGCATTTT.

This clone came up once. The chain recombines TRBV9 with TRBJ2-5, with D perhaps TRBD2 (6 bases). Germline CDR1 is SGDLS and CDR2 is YYNGEE. There are 14 residues in the CDR3. V gave up 0 bases and J gave up 2 bases, with 8 bases separating them. For the CDR3, the DNA is TGTGCCAGCAGCGTAGGGGGGGAACAAGAGACCCAGTACTTC. This translates into CASSVGGEQETQYF.

The rearrangement uses TRBV30 and TRBJ2-1; 7 bases line up with TRBD2. Germline values: CDR1 GTSNPN, CDR2 SVGIG (reference sequence). The V segment lost 3 bases and the J segment 4 bases; nucleotides outside the gene matches: 15. The CDR3 is made up of 17 amino acids. CDR3 nucleotides: TGTGCCTGGAGCCCCCGTTGGGGGGGGGAGCTTTACAATGAGCAGTTCTTC. It yields the protein CAWSPRWGGELYNEQFF.

In its sample, this clone was seen a few times. V gene TRBV6-6 combines with J gene TRBJ1-2; TRBD1 might be the D (6 bases). The CDR3 is made up of 14 amino acids. The V end lost 6 bases, the J end lost 4 bases, and 15 bases lay between the germline ends. Germline-derived CDR1 and CDR2 are MNHNY and SVGAGI (reference sequence). The CDR3 DNA is TGTGCCAGCAGACAGGGAACAGGGACCTATGGCTACACCTTC. Residues: CASRQGTGTYGYTF.

The chain combines TRBV14 with TRBJ1-1; unclear D gene. Germline V gene sequence: CDR1 SGHDN, CDR2 FVKESK. This CDR3 has 17 residues. The V and J ends lost 5 bases and 11 bases respectively, with 30 bases between them. The CDR3 DNA reads as TGTGCCAGCAGCGTCGAGGGAACGAGGAGCTCGGAGGTTCCGGCTTTCTTT. Its protein is CASSVEGTRSSEVPAFF.

This sequence joins TRBV20-1 and TRBJ2-2, with 9 positions matching TRBD1. Trimming removed 3 bases from V and 5 bases from J; junction bases left unmatched: 4. The CDR3 loop spans 14 amino acids. CDR1 is DFQATT, CDR2 SNEGSKA, per germline (reference sequence). This CDR3 reads CSASGTGYTGELFF. The CDR3 nucleotides read TGCAGTGCTAGTGGGACAGGGTATACCGGGGAGCTGTTTTTT.

CDR3 nucleotide sequence: TGTGCCAGCAGCTTAATGGGACTAGCGGGAGGGCGGGGGTATGATACGCAGTATTTT. It yields the protein CASSLMGLAGGRGYDTQYF. The rearrangement links TRBV7-2 to TRBJ2-3; 16 bases are shared with TRBD2. Per the germline V gene, CDR1 is SGHTA and CDR2 is FQGNSA. V was pared by 2 bases and J by 6 bases, with 11 bases of the junction left unmatched. The CDR3 contains 19 residues. The whole variable domain, remainder taken from reference TRBV7-2 and TRBJ2-3, is GAGVSQSPSNKVTEKGKDVELRCDPISGHTALYWYRQSLGQGLEFLIYFQGNSAPDKSGLPSDRFSAERTGGSVSTLTIQRTQQEDSAVYLCASSLMGLAGGRGYDTQYFGPGTRLTVL.

The chain recombines TRBV28 with TRBJ1-1; a possible D gene is TRBD1 (6 bases). The CDR3 has 15 amino acids. In germline, CDR1 is MDHEN, CDR2 SYDVKM. Trimming stripped 11 bases from V and 1 base from J, with 20 bases between. CDR3 region: CAVGGAGSGNTEAFF. In DNA form, the CDR3 reads TGTGCCGTGGGGGGGGCAGGGTCCGGGAACACTGAAGCTTTCTTT.

V gene TRBV4-2 combines with J gene TRBJ1-5; D is uncertain. Germline V gene data show CDR1 as LGHNA and CDR2 as YNFKEQ. There are 16 residues in the CDR3. V lost 0 bases, J lost 4 bases, and 13 bases lay in between. The CDR3: CASSQEGPEGNQPQHF. The CDR3 DNA is TGTGCCAGCAGCCAAGAGGGCCCTGAGGGAAATCAGCCCCAGCATTTT.

The chain links TRBV29-1 to TRBJ1-1; no firm D call. This CDR3 is built from 12 residues. V was clipped by 4 bases and J by 1 base, with 7 bases between them. Germline V gene data show CDR1 as SQVTM and CDR2 as ANQGSEA. CDR3 sequence reads: CSVVHGNTEAFF. In DNA form, the CDR3 reads TGCAGCGTTGTTCACGGGAACACTGAAGCTTTCTTT.

This chain joins TRBV3-1 (or the pseudogene TRBV3-2) and TRBJ1-1, with D perhaps matching TRBD1 (6 bases). The CDR3 contains 15 residues. Germline V lookup: CDR1 LGHDT, CDR2 YNNKEL (reference sequence). V lost 1 base and J lost 5, with 14 bases in between. CDR3 region: CASSQAGSQGTEAFF. CDR3 DNA: TGTGCCAGCAGCCAAGCCGGATCCCAGGGGACTGAAGCTTTCTTT.

This chain joins TRBV24-1 and TRBJ2-5, with 9 bases that match TRBD2. Germline CDR1 and CDR2: KGHDR and SFDVKD. The CDR3 loop spans 16 amino acids. V trimming: 5 bases; J trimming: 4 bases; junction bases outside the gene matches: 10. CDR3 coding DNA: TGTGCCACCAGTGCCGCGACTAGCGGCTACAGAGAGACCCAGTACTTC. It yields the protein CATSAATSGYRETQYF.

In DNA form, the CDR3 reads TGTGCCAGCTCAAATAACCAGGGATTTTTTGAAAAACTGTTTTTT. Its translation: CASSNNQGFFEKLFF. This chain joins TRBV18 and TRBJ1-4; D is possibly TRBD1 (5 bases). The CDR3 length is 15 residues. V gave up 5 bases and J gave up 7 bases, with 17 bases separating them. Germline V gene lookup returns CDR1 KGHSH and CDR2 LQKENI.

V and J are TRBV14 and TRBJ1-2; TRBD1 might be the D (6 bases). CDR1 is SGHDN and CDR2 is FVKESK in the germline V gene. Trimming shortened V by 4 bases and J by 6 bases, and 15 bases separated the two germline ends. The CDR3 is 14 residues long. The CDR3 sequence: CASSPPRGIHGYTF. The CDR3 DNA follows: TGTGCCAGCAGCCCTCCGAGGGGGATCCATGGCTACACCTTC.

The chain has TRBV12-3 or TRBV12-4 and TRBJ1-2, with 8 positions matching TRBD1. V lost 4 bases and J lost 7; bases outside the gene matches: 5. The CDR3 length is 13 residues. CDR3 amino acids: CASSSHDRGGYTF. As DNA, the CDR3 is TGTGCCAGCAGTTCCCATGACAGGGGTGGCTACACCTTC.

J is TRBJ2-2 and V is TRBV24-1, with 15 bases aligning to TRBD2. After removal of 2 bases from V and 4 bases from J, the junction contained 7 bases not matched to a gene. The germline V gene encodes CDR1 KGHDR and CDR2 SFDVKD. CDR3 length equals 19 residues. CDR3 region: CATSDYRTSGRVRTGELFF. In DNA, the CDR3 is TGTGCCACCAGTGATTACCGGACTAGCGGGAGGGTCCGCACCGGGGAGCTGTTTTTT.

In the case of this clone: The junction departs from germline at one end; a sequencing error may be responsible. The V and J genes are TRBV7-7 and TRBJ1-4; D possibly corresponds to TRBD1 (6 bases). The CDR3 totals 14 residues. Germline V lookup: CDR1 SSHAT, CDR2 FNYEAQ (reference sequence). The CDR3 DNA is TGTGCTAGCAGCCCGGGGGGGGCCACTGAAAAACTGTTTTTT. Translating it yields CASSPGGATEKLFF.

This clone was counted between two and nine times. The V and J genes are TRBV10-3 and TRBJ1-1; no clear D. Deletions cut 3 bases from V and 0 bases from J, with 8 bases between. This CDR3 has 14 amino acids. CDR1 and CDR2 (germline): ENHRY, SYGVKD. For the CDR3, the DNA is TGTGCCATCAGTGACGCGAACTTGAACACTGAAGCTTTCTTT. It yields the protein CAISDANLNTEAFF.

This rearrangement joins TRBV21-1 to TRBJ2-7; the listed D gene, TRBD2, was not tested against the DNA. TRBV21-1 is a documented pseudogene. This CDR3 is 19 amino acids long. The CDR3 is CASSEGKREDDYTAYEQYF. CDR3 coding DNA: TGTGCCAGCAGCGAGGGAAAGCGGGAGGACGACTATACTGCCTACGAGCAGTACTTC.

V usage is TRBV13 and J usage is TRBJ2-2; D is possibly TRBD2 (5 bases). The CDR3 length is 14 residues. The germline V and J ends were trimmed by 2 bases and 6 bases, with 10 bases remaining between them. Germline V gene data show CDR1 as PRHDT and CDR2 as FYEKMQ (reference sequence). The CDR3 DNA is TGTGCCAGCAGCTTACGTAGCGACCCCGGGGAGCTGTTTTTT. Its translation: CASSLRSDPGELFF.

The V gene is TRBV3-1 (or the pseudogene TRBV3-2), the J gene TRBJ1-3, with 8 bases matching TRBD1. Germline CDR1 and CDR2: LGHDT and YNNKEL (reference sequence). Unmatched junction bases numbered 3, after V lost 8 bases and J lost 6 bases. The length of the CDR3 is 12 residues. The CDR3 region is CASPTGANTIYF. CDR3 nucleotide sequence: TGTGCCAGCCCGACAGGGGCAAACACCATATATTTT.

J is TRBJ1-1 and V is TRBV30, with unresolved D. The ends were cut back, 1 base at V and 4 bases at J, with 7 bases in the middle. The CDR3 consists of 12 residues. From germline, CDR1 is GTSNPN and CDR2 SVGIG (reference sequence). CDR3 coding DNA: TGTGCCTGGAGTGATCTTCGCACTGAAGCTTTCTTT. Amino acids: CAWSDLRTEAFF.

V usage is TRBV12-2 and J usage is TRBJ2-7; the table's D call of TRBD2 was not tested on the DNA. TRBV12-2 is an annotated pseudogene. This CDR3 comprises 17 residues. The chain's CDR3 is CASRKISGTSVPDEQYF. CDR3 sequence (DNA): TGTGCAAGTCGCAAAATATCTGGAACTAGCGTCCCGGACGAGCAGTACTTC.

In its sample, this clone was seen a few times. Other DNA sequences in the same sample also yield this CDR3. The V call is TRBV3-1 (or the pseudogene TRBV3-2), the J call TRBJ2-5, with D perhaps matching TRBD2 (7 bases). The V gene's germline CDR1 is LGHDT and CDR2 YNNKEL (reference sequence). The V gene lost 3 bases and the J gene lost 4 bases, with 9 bases spanning the gap. This CDR3 region has 13 residues. CDR3 DNA sequence: TGTGCCAGCAGCCAGGGAGGGGGAGAGACCCAGTACTTC. Protein product: CASSQGGGETQYF.

The CDR3 bases are TGTGCCAGTAGTATCGGCAGGTTGAACACTGAAGCTTTCTTT. Protein: CASSIGRLNTEAFF. The rearrangement joins TRBV19 to TRBJ1-1; D is unresolved. Germline V CDR1 and CDR2: LNHDA, SQIVND (reference sequence). V lost 3 bases to trimming and J lost 0 bases, with 8 bases between them. The CDR3 has 14 residues.

This sequence joins TRBV6-5 and TRBJ1-1; D gene unclear. The CDR3 length is 12 residues. Germline V gives CDR1 MNHEY, CDR2 SVGAGI. Deletions cut 7 bases from V and 7 bases from J, with 13 bases between. Here the CDR3 reads CASNDPGSEAFF. The CDR3 DNA reads as TGTGCCAGCAACGATCCGGGAAGTGAAGCTTTCTTT.

V and J are TRBV24-1 and TRBJ2-5; 8 nucleotides line up with TRBD1. The trim removed 10 bases at V and 5 bases at J, leaving 8 bases unmatched. The germline V gene has CDR1 KGHDR and CDR2 SFDVKD. The CDR3 consists of 13 residues. CDR3 bases: TGTGCCACGAATCAGGGGGCTCAGGAGACCCAGTACTTC. Translated, it gives CATNQGAQETQYF.

The rearrangement links TRBV5-8 to TRBJ2-1; the match to TRBD1 covers 8 bases. This CDR3 is 15 amino acids long. V shed 7 bases, J shed 9 bases, and the junction held 15 bases outside the gene matches. Germline CDR1 is SGHTS and CDR2 is YDEGEE. The CDR3 reads CASLLRDRSPGEQFF. DNA of the CDR3: TGTGCCAGCCTACTCCGGGACAGGTCCCCAGGTGAGCAGTTCTTC.

The V gene is TRBV5-1, the J gene TRBJ2-7; D unclear. This CDR3 comprises 16 residues. Germline V gene data show CDR1 as SGHRS and CDR2 as YFSETQ. V was pared by 5 bases and J by 0 bases, with 18 bases between. The DNA of the CDR3 is TGCGCCAGCAGTCCTTGGCCCGGGTCCTACTCCTACGAGCAGTACTTC. It encodes CASSPWPGSYSYEQYF. Full variable domain (remainder filled in from reference TRBV5-1 and TRBJ2-7): KAGVTQTPRYLIKTRGQQVTLSCSPISGHRSVSWYQQTPGQGLQFLFEYFSETQRNKGNFPGRFSGRQFSNSRSEMNVSTLELGDSALYLCASSPWPGSYSYEQYFGPGTRLTVT.

The gene calls are TRBV6-5 and TRBJ2-7; 8 nucleotides align to TRBD2. The CDR3 extends over 15 amino acids. The germline V gene has CDR1 MNHEY and CDR2 SVGAGI. The trim removed 7 bases at V and 4 bases at J, leaving 12 bases unmatched. CDR3 region: CASNTEAGAKYEQYF. The CDR3 DNA sequence: TGTGCCAGCAACACCGAAGCGGGAGCTAAGTACGAGCAGTACTTC.